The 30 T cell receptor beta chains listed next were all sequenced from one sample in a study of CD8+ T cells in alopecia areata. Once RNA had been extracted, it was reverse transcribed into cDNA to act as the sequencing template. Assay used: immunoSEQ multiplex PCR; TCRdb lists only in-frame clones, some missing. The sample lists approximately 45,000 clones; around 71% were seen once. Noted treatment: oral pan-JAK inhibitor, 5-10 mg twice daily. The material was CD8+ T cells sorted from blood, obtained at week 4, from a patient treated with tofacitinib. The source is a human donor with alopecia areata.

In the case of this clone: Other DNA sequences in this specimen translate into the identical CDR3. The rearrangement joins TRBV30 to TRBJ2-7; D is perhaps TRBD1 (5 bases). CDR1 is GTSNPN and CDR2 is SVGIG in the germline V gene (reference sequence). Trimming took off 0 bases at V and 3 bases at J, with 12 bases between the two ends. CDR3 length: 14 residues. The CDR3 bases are TGTGCCTGGAGTGTTGGGCAGGGCCACTACGAGCAGTACTTC. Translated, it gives CAWSVGQGHYEQYF. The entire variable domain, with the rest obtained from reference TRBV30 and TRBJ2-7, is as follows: SQTIHQWPATLVQPVGSPLSLECTVEGTSNPNLYWYRQAAGRGLQLLFYSVGIGQISSEVPQNLSASRPQDRQFILSSKKLLLSDSGFYLCAWSVGQGHYEQYFGPGTRLTVT.

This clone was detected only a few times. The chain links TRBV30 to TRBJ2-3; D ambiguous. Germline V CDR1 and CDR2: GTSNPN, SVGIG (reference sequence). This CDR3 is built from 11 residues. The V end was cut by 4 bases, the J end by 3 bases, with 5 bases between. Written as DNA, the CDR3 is TGTGCCTGGATGATGACAGATACGCAGTATTTT. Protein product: CAWMMTDTQYF.

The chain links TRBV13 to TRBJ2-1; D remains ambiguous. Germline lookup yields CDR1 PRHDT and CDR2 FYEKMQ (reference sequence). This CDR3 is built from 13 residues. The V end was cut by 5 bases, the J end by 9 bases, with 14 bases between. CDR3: CASSLTIDGEQFF. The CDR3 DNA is TGTGCCAGCAGCCTGACCATTGATGGTGAGCAGTTCTTC. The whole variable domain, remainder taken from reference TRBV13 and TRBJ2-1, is AAGVIQSPRHLIKEKRETATLKCYPIPRHDTVYWYQQGPGQDPQFLISFYEKMQSDKGSIPDRFSAQQFSDYHSELNMSSLELGDSALYFCASSLTIDGEQFFGPGTRLTVL.

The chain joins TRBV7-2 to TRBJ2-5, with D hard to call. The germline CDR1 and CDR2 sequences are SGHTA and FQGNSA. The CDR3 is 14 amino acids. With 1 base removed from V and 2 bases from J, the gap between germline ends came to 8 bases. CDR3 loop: CASSLVTFQETQYF. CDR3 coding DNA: TGTGCCAGCAGCTTAGTGACATTTCAAGAGACCCAGTACTTC.

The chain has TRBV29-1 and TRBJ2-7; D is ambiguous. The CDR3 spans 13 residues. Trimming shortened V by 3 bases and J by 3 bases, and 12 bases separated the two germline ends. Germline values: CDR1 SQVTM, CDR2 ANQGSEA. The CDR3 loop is CSVEAGSDYEQYF. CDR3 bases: TGCAGCGTTGAGGCAGGATCCGACTACGAGCAGTACTTC.

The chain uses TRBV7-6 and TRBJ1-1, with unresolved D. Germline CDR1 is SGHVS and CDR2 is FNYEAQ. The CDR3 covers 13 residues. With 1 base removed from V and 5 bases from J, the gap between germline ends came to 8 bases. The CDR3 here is CASSLGLLTEAFF. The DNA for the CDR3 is TGTGCCAGCAGCTTAGGACTCTTAACTGAAGCTTTCTTT.

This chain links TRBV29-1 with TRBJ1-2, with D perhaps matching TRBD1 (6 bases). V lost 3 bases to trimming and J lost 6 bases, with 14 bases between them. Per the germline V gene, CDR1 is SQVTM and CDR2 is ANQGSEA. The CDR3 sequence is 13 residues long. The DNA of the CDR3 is TGCAGCGTTGATGACGGGGGGCCTAATGGCTACACCTTC. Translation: CSVDDGGPNGYTF.

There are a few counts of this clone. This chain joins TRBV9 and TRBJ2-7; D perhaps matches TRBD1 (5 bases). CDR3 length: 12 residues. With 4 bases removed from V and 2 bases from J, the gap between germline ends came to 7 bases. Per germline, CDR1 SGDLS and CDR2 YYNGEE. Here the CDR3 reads CASSLGAYEQYF. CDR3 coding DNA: TGTGCCAGCAGCTTAGGGGCCTACGAGCAGTACTTC.

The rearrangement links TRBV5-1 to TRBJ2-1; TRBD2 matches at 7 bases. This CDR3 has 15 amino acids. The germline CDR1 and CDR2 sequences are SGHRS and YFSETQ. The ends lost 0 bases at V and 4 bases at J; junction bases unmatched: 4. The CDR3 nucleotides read TGCGCCAGCAGCTTGGGACTAGCAGGGTACAATGAGCAGTTCTTC. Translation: CASSLGLAGYNEQFF.

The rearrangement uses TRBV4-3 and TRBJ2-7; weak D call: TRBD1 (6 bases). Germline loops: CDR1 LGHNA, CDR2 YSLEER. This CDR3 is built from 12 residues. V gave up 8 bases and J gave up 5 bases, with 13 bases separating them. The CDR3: CASSLRGDEQYF. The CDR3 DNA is TGCGCCAGCTCGCTCAGGGGCGACGAGCAGTACTTC.

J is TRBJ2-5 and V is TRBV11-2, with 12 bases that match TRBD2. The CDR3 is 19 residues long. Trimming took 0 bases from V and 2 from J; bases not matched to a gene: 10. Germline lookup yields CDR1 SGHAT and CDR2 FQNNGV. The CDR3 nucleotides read TGTGCCAGCAGCTTAGATTTCCGCAGGACTAGCGGGACACAAGAGACCCAGTACTTC. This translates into CASSLDFRRTSGTQETQYF.

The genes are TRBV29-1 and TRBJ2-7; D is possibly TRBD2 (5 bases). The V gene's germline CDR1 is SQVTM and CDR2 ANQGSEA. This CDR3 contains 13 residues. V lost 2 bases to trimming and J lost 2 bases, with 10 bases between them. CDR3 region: CSVERGDAYEQYF. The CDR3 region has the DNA TGCAGCGTTGAACGGGGAGACGCCTACGAGCAGTACTTC.

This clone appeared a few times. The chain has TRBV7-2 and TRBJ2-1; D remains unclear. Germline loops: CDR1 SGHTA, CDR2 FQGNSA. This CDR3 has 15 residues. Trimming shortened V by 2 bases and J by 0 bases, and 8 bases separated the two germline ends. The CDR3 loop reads CASSLSPNSYNEQFF. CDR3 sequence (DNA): TGTGCCAGCAGCTTAAGCCCCAACTCCTACAATGAGCAGTTCTTC.

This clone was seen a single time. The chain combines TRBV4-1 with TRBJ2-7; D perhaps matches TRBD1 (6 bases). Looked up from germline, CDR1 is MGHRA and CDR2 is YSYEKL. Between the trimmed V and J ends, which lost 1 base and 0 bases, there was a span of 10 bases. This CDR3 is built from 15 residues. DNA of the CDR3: TGCGCCAGCAGCCAAGGGCAGGGGTTCTCCTACGAGCAGTACTTC. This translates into CASSQGQGFSYEQYF.

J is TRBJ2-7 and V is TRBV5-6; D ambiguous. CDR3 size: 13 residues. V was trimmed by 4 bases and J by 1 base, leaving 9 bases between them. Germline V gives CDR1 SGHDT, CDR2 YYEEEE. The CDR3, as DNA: TGTGCCAGCAGCCTTGCGGTTTCCTACGAGCAGTACTTC. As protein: CASSLAVSYEQYF.

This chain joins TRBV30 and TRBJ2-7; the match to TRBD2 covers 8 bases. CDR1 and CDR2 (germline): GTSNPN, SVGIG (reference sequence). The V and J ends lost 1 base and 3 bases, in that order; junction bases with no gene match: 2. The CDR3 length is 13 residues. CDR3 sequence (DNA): TGTGCCTGGAGTGAACTAGCGGACTACGAGCAGTACTTC. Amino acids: CAWSELADYEQYF.

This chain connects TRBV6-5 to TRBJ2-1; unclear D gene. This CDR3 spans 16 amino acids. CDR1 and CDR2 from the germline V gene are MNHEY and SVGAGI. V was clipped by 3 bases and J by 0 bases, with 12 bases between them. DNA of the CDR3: TGTGCCAGCAGTTATAAAGACTCGCGCTCCTACAATGAGCAGTTCTTC. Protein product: CASSYKDSRSYNEQFF.

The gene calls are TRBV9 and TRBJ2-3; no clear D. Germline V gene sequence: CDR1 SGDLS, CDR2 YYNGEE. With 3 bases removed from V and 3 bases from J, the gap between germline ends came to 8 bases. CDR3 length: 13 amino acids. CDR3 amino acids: CASSALRTDTQYF. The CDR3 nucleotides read TGTGCCAGCAGCGCCCTCAGGACAGATACGCAGTATTTT. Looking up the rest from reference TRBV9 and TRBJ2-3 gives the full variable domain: DSGVTQTPKHLITATGQRVTLRCSPRSGDLSVYWYQQSLDQGLQFLIQYYNGEERAKGNILERFSAQQFPDLHSELNLSSLELGDSALYFCASSALRTDTQYFGPGTRLTVL.

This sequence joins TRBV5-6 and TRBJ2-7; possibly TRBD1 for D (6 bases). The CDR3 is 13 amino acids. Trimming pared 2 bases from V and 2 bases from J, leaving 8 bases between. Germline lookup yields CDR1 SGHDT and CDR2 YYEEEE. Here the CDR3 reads CASSFQGPYEQYF. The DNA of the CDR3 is TGTGCCAGCAGCTTCCAGGGGCCCTACGAGCAGTACTTC.

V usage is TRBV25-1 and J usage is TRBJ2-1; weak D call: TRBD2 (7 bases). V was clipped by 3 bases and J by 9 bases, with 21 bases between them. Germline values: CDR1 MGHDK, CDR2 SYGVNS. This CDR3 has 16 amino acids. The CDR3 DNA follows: TGTGCCAGCAGTGATCCTCTAGCGCGGGGGCGAGGTGAGCAGTTCTTC. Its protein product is CASSDPLARGRGEQFF.

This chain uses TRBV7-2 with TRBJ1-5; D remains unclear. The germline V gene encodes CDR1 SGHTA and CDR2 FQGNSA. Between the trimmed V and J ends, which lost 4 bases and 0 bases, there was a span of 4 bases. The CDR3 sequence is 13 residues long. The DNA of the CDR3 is TGTGCCAGCAGCTCAAATAGCAATCAGCCCCAGCATTTT. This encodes CASSSNSNQPQHF.

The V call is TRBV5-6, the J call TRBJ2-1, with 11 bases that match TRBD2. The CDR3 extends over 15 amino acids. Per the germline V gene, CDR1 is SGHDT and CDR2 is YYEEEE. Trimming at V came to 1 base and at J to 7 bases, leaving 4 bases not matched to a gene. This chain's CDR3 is CASSLTSGGINEQFF. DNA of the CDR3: TGTGCCAGCAGCTTGACTAGCGGGGGAATAAATGAGCAGTTCTTC. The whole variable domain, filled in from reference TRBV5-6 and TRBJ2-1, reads DAGVTQSPTHLIKTRGQQVTLRCSPKSGHDTVSWYQQALGQGPQFIFQYYEEEERQRGNFPDRFSGHQFPNYSSELNVNALLLGDSALYLCASSLTSGGINEQFFGPGTRLTVL.

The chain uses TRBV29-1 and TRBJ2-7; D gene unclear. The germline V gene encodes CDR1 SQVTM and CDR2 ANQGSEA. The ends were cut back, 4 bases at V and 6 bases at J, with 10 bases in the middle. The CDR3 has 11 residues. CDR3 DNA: TGCAGCGTTGGTATCCCCGCCGAGCAGTACTTC. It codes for CSVGIPAEQYF.

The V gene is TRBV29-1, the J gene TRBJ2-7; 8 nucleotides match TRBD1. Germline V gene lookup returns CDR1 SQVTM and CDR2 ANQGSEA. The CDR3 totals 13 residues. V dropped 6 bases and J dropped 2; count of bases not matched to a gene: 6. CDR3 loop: CSVTGTGPYEQYF. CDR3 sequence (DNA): TGCAGCGTAACCGGGACAGGCCCCTACGAGCAGTACTTC.

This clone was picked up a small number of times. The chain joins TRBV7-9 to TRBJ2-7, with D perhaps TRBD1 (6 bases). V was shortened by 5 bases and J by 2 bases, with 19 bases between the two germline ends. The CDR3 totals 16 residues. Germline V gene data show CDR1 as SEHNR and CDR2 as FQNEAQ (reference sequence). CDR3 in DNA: TGTGCCAGCAGCATCGAGGACAGACGCTATACCTACGAGCAGTACTTC. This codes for CASSIEDRRYTYEQYF.

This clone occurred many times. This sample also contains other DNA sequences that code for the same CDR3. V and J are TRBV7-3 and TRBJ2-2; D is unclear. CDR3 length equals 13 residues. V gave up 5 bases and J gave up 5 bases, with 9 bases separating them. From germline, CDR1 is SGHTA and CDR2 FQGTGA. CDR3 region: CASSLIGTGELFF. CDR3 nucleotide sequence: TGTGCCAGCAGCCTTATCGGGACCGGGGAGCTGTTTTTT.

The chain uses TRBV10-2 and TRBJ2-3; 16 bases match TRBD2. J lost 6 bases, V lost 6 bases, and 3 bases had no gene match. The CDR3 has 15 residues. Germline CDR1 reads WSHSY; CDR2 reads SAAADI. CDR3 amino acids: CASRGTSGGADTQYF. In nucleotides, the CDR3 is TGCGCCAGCAGAGGGACTAGCGGGGGGGCGGATACGCAGTATTTT.

This chain's CDR3 is CASSPMTQGPYNEQFF. The CDR3 DNA sequence: TGCGCCAGCAGCCCTATGACCCAGGGACCGTACAATGAGCAGTTCTTC. V usage is TRBV4-1 and J usage is TRBJ2-1; either TRBD1 or TRBD2 may fit D (5 bases each). Trimming stripped 4 bases from V and 4 bases from J, with 17 bases between. Germline V lookup: CDR1 MGHRA, CDR2 YSYEKL. This CDR3 spans 16 amino acids.

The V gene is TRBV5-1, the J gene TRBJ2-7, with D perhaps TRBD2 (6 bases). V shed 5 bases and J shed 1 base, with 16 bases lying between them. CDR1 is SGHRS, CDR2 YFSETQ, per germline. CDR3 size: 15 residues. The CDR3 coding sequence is TGCGCCAGCAGTTGGGACTCCCGCGGGTCCTACGAGCAGTACTTC. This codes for CASSWDSRGSYEQYF.

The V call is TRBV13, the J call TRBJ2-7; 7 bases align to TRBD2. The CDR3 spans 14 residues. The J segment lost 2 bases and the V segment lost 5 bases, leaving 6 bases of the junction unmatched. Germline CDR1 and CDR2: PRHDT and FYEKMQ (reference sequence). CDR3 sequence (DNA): TGTGCCAGCAGCCCGAGCGGGGCCCCCTACGAGCAGTACTTC. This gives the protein CASSPSGAPYEQYF.